These 13 T cell receptor beta chains originate from one sample sequenced in a study of molecular identifiers for immune sequencing clone quantification. TCRdb reprocessed the PCR reads with MiXCR, giving one entry per CDR3 protein. The data contain approximately 670,000 distinct CDR3 sequences, nearly 20% of them singletons. Input material: naive CD8+ T cells from blood, with Jurkat cell RNA spiked in. Subset noted: FACS-sorted CD8+CD4-CCR7+CD45RA+ naive T cells. The receptors derive from a human donor in good health. Some libraries in this study had Jurkat cell RNA spiked in.

The chain links TRBV9 to TRBJ2-1; 12 bases match TRBD2. The junction had 8 bases not matched to a gene; V was cut back by 0 bases and J by 10 bases. Germline assignment: CDR1 SGDLS and CDR2 YYNGEE. The CDR3 loop spans 16 amino acids. DNA for the CDR3: TGTGCCAGCAGCGTAGCTAGGACTAGCGGGGTTTTGGAGCAGTTCTTC. Translating it yields CASSVARTSGVLEQFF.

About this clonotype: This may come from a read error, since a much larger clone is one base off. This chain joins TRBV28 and TRBJ2-5, with D perhaps TRBD1 (7 bases). The germline CDR1 and CDR2 sequences are MDHEN and SYDVKM. Trimming shortened V by 3 bases and J by 5 bases, and 13 bases separated the two germline ends. The CDR3 consists of 14 residues. CDR3 DNA: TGTGCCAGCAGTTTCAGGGGGGCTGGGGAGACCCAGTACTTC. Its translation: CASSFRGAGETQYF. The full variable domain, with the rest looked up from reference TRBV28 and TRBJ2-5, is DVKVTQSSRYLVKRTGEKVFLECVQDMDHENMFWYRQDPGLGLRLIYFSYDVKMKEKGDIPEGYSVSREKKERFSLILESASTNQTSMYLCASSFRGAGETQYFGPGTRLLVL.

In regard to this clonotype: A much larger clone lies one base from this, so it may be a read error. V usage is TRBV7-9 and J usage is TRBJ1-5, with 10 nucleotides matching TRBD1. J gave up 7 bases and V 4 bases, and 7 bases lay outside the gene matches. This CDR3 has 15 amino acids. In germline, CDR1 is SEHNR, CDR2 FQNEAQ (reference sequence). CDR3 residues: CASSSTGGAVQPQHF. CDR3 sequence (DNA): TGTGCCAGCAGCTCGACAGGGGGCGCGGTCCAGCCCCAGCATTTT.

This clonotype has ten or more counts. The chain is built from TRBV30 and TRBJ2-7; 8 bases map to TRBD1. This CDR3 comprises 14 residues. With V trimmed by 2 bases and J by 5 bases, 8 bases remained unmatched. Germline V gene sequence: CDR1 GTSNPN, CDR2 SVGIG (reference sequence). The CDR3 protein is CAWSTWSGGHEQYF. In DNA form, the CDR3 reads TGTGCCTGGAGTACCTGGTCAGGGGGCCACGAGCAGTACTTC.

At least ten counts were recorded for this clonotype. The chain has TRBV19 and TRBJ2-2; weak D call: TRBD1 (6 bases). The germline gives CDR1 LNHDA, CDR2 SQIVND (reference sequence). The V gene lost 2 bases and the J gene lost 5 bases, with 12 bases spanning the gap. The CDR3 has 15 residues. The CDR3 spells CASSISGDGTGELFF. CDR3 in DNA: TGTGCCAGTAGTATATCAGGGGATGGGACCGGGGAGCTGTTTTTT.

This clonotype was counted at least ten times. The chain carries TRBV14 and TRBJ1-2; no clear D gene. This CDR3 is 13 amino acids long. The ends were cut back, 1 base at V and 3 bases at J, with 6 bases in the middle. Per germline, CDR1 SGHDN and CDR2 FVKESK. CDR3 amino acids: CASSQADYYGYTF. The CDR3 bases are TGTGCCAGCAGCCAAGCCGATTACTATGGCTACACCTTC.

This clonotype was observed a single time. This may be a read error, as it is one base from a much larger clone. The rearrangement links TRBV6-5 to TRBJ1-2, with TRBD1 matching over 7 bases. Germline V gene data show CDR1 as MNHEY and CDR2 as SVGAGI. This CDR3 has 17 amino acids. V shed 5 bases and J 3 bases; nucleotides not matched to a gene: 15. In DNA form, the CDR3 reads TGTGCCAGCAGTGACGGGGATCAGACAGGGTACGACTATGGCTACACCTTC. It specifies CASSDGDQTGYDYGYTF.

This clonotype was seen just once. A read error may be the cause here, since a much bigger clone is one base away. The rearrangement joins TRBV19 to TRBJ2-7; 9 bases are a match to TRBD1. The CDR3 covers 15 residues. V lost 4 bases, J lost 5 bases, and 9 bases stayed unmatched. CDR1 and CDR2 (germline): LNHDA, SQIVND (reference sequence). CDR3 sequence: CASSTPTGGTDEQYF. The CDR3 nucleotides read TGTGCCAGTAGTACTCCGACAGGGGGGACCGACGAGCAGTACTTC.

The chain uses TRBV29-1 and TRBJ2-1; D gene ambiguous. With 4 bases removed from V and 6 bases from J, the gap between germline ends came to 13 bases. From germline, CDR1 is SQVTM and CDR2 ANQGSEA. There are 13 residues in the CDR3. The CDR3 region is CSVVGPVSNEQFF. The CDR3 bases are TGCAGCGTTGTCGGGCCGGTATCCAATGAGCAGTTCTTC.

This clonotype was seen many times. The chain links TRBV29-1 to TRBJ1-1, with TRBD1 matching over 8 bases. The CDR3 totals 13 residues. V lost 8 bases and J lost 0; bases outside the gene matches: 5. Germline CDR1 is SQVTM and CDR2 is ANQGSEA. The CDR3 DNA is TGCAGCATTGGACAGGGTTTGAACACTGAAGCTTTCTTT. Protein: CSIGQGLNTEAFF.

This clonotype was seen at least ten times. The rearrangement uses TRBV19 and TRBJ2-3, with a possible D match to TRBD2 (6 bases). Between the trimmed V and J ends, which lost 8 bases and 0 bases, there was a span of 15 bases. The germline gives CDR1 LNHDA, CDR2 SQIVND (reference sequence). This CDR3 is built from 15 residues. CDR3 nucleotide sequence: TGTGCCAGTGCAGCGTTCGGGGGTAGCACAGATACGCAGTATTTT. It yields the protein CASAAFGGSTDTQYF.

V is TRBV27 and J is TRBJ2-6; D might be TRBD2 (6 bases). Germline V gene lookup returns CDR1 MNHEY and CDR2 SMNVEV (reference sequence). The ends were cut back, 6 bases at V and 2 bases at J, with 20 bases in the middle. The CDR3 consists of 18 residues. The CDR3 spells CASSLLGTPPAGANVLTF. The CDR3 DNA reads as TGTGCCAGCAGCCTGCTCGGGACTCCTCCAGCTGGGGCCAACGTCCTGACTTTC.

The chain's CDR3 is CASSFSDGTEAFF. CDR3 in DNA: TGTGCCAGCAGCTTTTCAGACGGCACTGAAGCTTTCTTT. The chain uses TRBV7-8 and TRBJ1-1; D gene uncertain. This CDR3 is 13 amino acids long. Germline V gene lookup returns CDR1 SGHVS and CDR2 FQNEAQ. The ends were cut back, 3 bases at V and 4 bases at J, with 9 bases in the middle.